The rows below give T cell receptor beta chains drawn from one sample of a study of T cell repertoires in cytomegalovirus infection. No cognate antigen is known for these TCRs. TCRdb itself ran the reads through MiXCR, one entry per CDR3 protein. The sample includes roughly 120,000 distinct CDR3 sequences, about 32% of them seen just once. Source: CD8+ T cells from cultured PBMCs, taken from culture after CMV antigen stimulation. All receptors derive from a human donor in good health (CMV status not recorded). Some clones in this sample may be carry-over from other donors' samples. CDR3s include the opening cysteine and the closing phenylalanine or tryptophan. The order of the fields is clone size, V gene, D gene, J gene, CDR3 protein, CDR3 DNA. A D gene is named only where the DNA matches it firmly. The size field is filled for only some rows; it gives once, few, many or a size class.

size: NA
V: TRBV7-6
D: NA
J: TRBJ1-5
CDR3: CASSPDANNQPQHF
DNA: TGTGCCAGCAGCCCCGATGCCAACAATCAGCCCCAGCATTTT

size: many
V: TRBV28
D: NA
J: TRBJ2-1
CDR3: CASSLRQRVSSYNEQFF
DNA: TGTGCCAGCAGTTTACGCCAGCGGGTGAGCTCCTACAATGAGCAGTTCTTC

size: few
V: TRBV6-6
D: NA
J: TRBJ2-5
CDR3: CASTFLETQYF
DNA: TGTGCCAGCACGTTCTTGGAGACCCAGTACTTC

size: NA
V: TRBV10-3
D: NA
J: TRBJ2-7
CDR3: CAISESGQELSYEQYF
DNA: TGTGCCATCAGTGAGTCCGGGCAGGAACTCTCCTACGAGCAGTACTTC

size: NA
V: TRBV7-9
D: NA
J: TRBJ2-7
CDR3: CASSAIGRREETSPYEQYF
DNA: TGTGCCAGCAGCGCTATCGGGCGCAGGGAGGAAACTAGCCCCTACGAGCAGTACTTC

size: NA
V: TRBV7-9
D: NA
J: TRBJ2-3
CDR3: CASSLGSGDVTDTQYF
DNA: TGTGCCAGCAGCTTAGGCTCGGGGGACGTCACAGATACGCAGTATTTT

size: many
V: TRBV27
D: TRBD2
J: TRBJ2-1
CDR3: CASSSESSGALFGSYNEQFF
DNA: TGTGCCAGCAGTTCCGAGTCTAGCGGGGCCCTATTCGGGTCCTACAATGAGCAGTTCTTC

size: NA
V: TRBV29-1
D: NA
J: TRBJ2-1
CDR3: CSAAGPSSYNEQFF
DNA: TGCAGCGCGGCCGGGCCGAGCTCCTACAATGAGCAGTTCTTC

size: many
V: TRBV7-6
D: NA
J: TRBJ1-1
CDR3: CASSRILVAEAFF
DNA: TGTGCCAGCAGCCGTATACTTGTTGCTGAAGCTTTCTTT

size: NA
V: TRBV5-1
D: NA
J: TRBJ2-7
CDR3: CASSLTGTDYEQYF
DNA: TGCGCCAGCAGCTTAACCGGGACCGATTACGAGCAGTACTTC

size: few
V: TRBV7-7
D: NA
J: TRBJ1-2
CDR3: CASSKGERQSPVPYGYTF
DNA: TGTGCTAGCAGCAAGGGGGAGCGGCAGTCGCCAGTACCCTATGGCTACACCTTC

size: NA
V: TRBV7-2
D: TRBD2
J: TRBJ2-5
CDR3: CASSPRTSGGWGRVETQYF
DNA: TGTGCCAGCAGCCCCCGGACTAGCGGGGGCTGGGGTCGCGTGGAGACCCAGTACTTC

size: few
V: TRBV2
D: NA
J: TRBJ1-1
CDR3: CASVNRNTEAFF
DNA: TGTGCCAGCGTGAACAGGAACACTGAAGCTTTCTTT

size: NA
V: TRBV4-3
D: NA
J: TRBJ1-4
CDR3: CASTAGSSTNEKLFF
DNA: TGCGCCAGCACCGCCGGTAGTTCAACTAATGAAAAACTGTTTTTT

size: NA
V: TRBV7-9
D: TRBD1
J: TRBJ2-6
CDR3: CASSLRSGTGYTPESSGANVLTF
DNA: TGTGCCAGCAGCTTACGTTCTGGGACAGGGTACACACCAGAGAGCTCTGGGGCCAACGTCCTGACTTTC

size: once
V: TRBV27
D: NA
J: TRBJ2-5
CDR3: CASSLTHWETQYF
DNA: TGTGCCAGCAGTTTAACACACTGGGAGACCCAGTACTTC

size: NA
V: TRBV6-5
D: TRBD1
J: TRBJ1-1
CDR3: CASSYSTGGYTEAFF
DNA: TGTGCCAGCAGTTACTCGACAGGGGGTTACACTGAAGCTTTCTTT

size: NA
V: TRBV5-4
D: NA
J: TRBJ2-1
CDR3: CASSLGGGDSSYNEQFF
DNA: TGTGCCAGCAGCTTGGGAGGGGGGGACAGTTCCTACAATGAGCAGTTCTTC

size: many
V: TRBV7-6
D: NA
J: TRBJ1-1
CDR3: CASSLGGENTEAFF
DNA: TGTGCCAGCAGCTTAGGGGGGGAAAACACTGAAGCTTTCTTT

size: once
V: TRBV19
D: TRBD1
J: TRBJ2-1
CDR3: CASSLRTGPRSNEQFF
DNA: TGTGCCAGTAGTCTTCGGACAGGGCCGAGATCTAATGAGCAGTTCTTC

size: NA
V: TRBV5-4
D: TRBD2
J: TRBJ2-1
CDR3: CASGGGGGEYNEQFF
DNA: TGTGCCAGCGGGGGGGGCGGGGGGGAGTACAATGAGCAGTTCTTC

size: few
V: TRBV12-3/TRBV12-4
D: NA
J: TRBJ2-7
CDR3: CASSFSGNGYEQYF
DNA: TGTGCCAGCAGTTTTTCAGGGAACGGCTACGAGCAGTACTTC

size: few
V: TRBV20-1
D: NA
J: TRBJ1-1
CDR3: CSARASLGQDTARNTEAFF
DNA: TGCAGTGCTAGAGCGTCCCTGGGTCAGGACACAGCCCGGAACACTGAAGCTTTCTTT

size: NA
V: TRBV6-5
D: TRBD1
J: TRBJ2-3
CDR3: CASSYLPTGRTDTQYF
DNA: TGTGCCAGCAGTTACTTACCGACAGGGCGGACAGATACGCAGTATTTT

size: NA
V: TRBV7-2
D: NA
J: TRBJ1-2
CDR3: CASSLVGQPNYGYTF
DNA: TGTGCCAGCAGCTTAGTCGGACAGCCTAACTATGGCTACACCTTC

size: NA
V: TRBV6-2/TRBV6-3
D: NA
J: TRBJ1-1
CDR3: CASSYLRGAHTEAFF
DNA: TGTGCCAGCAGTTATCTTCGGGGGGCCCACACTGAAGCTTTCTTT

size: few
V: TRBV6-5
D: NA
J: TRBJ1-4
CDR3: CASSPGSTNEKLFF
DNA: TGTGCCAGCAGTCCAGGGTCAACTAATGAAAAACTGTTTTTT

size: few
V: TRBV7-8
D: TRBD2
J: TRBJ2-1
CDR3: CASSPWTSGVSDNEQFF
DNA: TGTGCCAGCAGCCCCTGGACTAGCGGGGTGTCCGACAATGAGCAGTTCTTC

size: many
V: TRBV12-5
D: TRBD2
J: TRBJ2-1
CDR3: CASGWGLAGGHEQFF
DNA: TGTGCTAGTGGGTGGGGACTAGCGGGGGGGCATGAGCAGTTCTTC

size: few
V: TRBV19
D: NA
J: TRBJ2-3
CDR3: CASSQGHTDTQYF
DNA: TGTGCCAGTAGCCAGGGCCACACAGATACGCAGTATTTT

size: few
V: TRBV18
D: TRBD1
J: TRBJ1-4
CDR3: CASSPTDRVDEKLFF
DNA: TGTGCCAGCTCACCGACCGACAGGGTGGATGAAAAACTGTTTTTT

size: few
V: TRBV7-2
D: NA
J: TRBJ2-5
CDR3: CASSPGASYQETQYF
DNA: TGTGCCAGCAGCCCGGGGGCGTCGTACCAAGAGACCCAGTACTTC

size: NA
V: TRBV4-1
D: NA
J: TRBJ2-1
CDR3: CASSQDRGGLSYNEQFF
DNA: TGCGCCAGCAGCCAAGATCGGGGCGGGCTTTCCTACAATGAGCAGTTCTTC

size: few
V: TRBV6-2/TRBV6-3
D: NA
J: TRBJ1-1
CDR3: CASSYGGRAFF
DNA: TGTGCCAGCAGTTACGGGGGCAGGGCTTTCTTT

size: few
V: TRBV2
D: TRBD1
J: TRBJ2-5
CDR3: CASSEGVRGHRETQYF
DNA: TGTGCCAGCAGTGAGGGAGTTAGGGGGCATCGAGAGACCCAGTACTTC

size: NA
V: TRBV5-6
D: TRBD1
J: TRBJ2-1
CDR3: CASSQRQGPSYNEQFF
DNA: TGTGCCAGCAGCCAACGACAGGGTCCTTCCTACAATGAGCAGTTCTTC

size: NA
V: TRBV5-4
D: NA
J: TRBJ2-1
CDR3: CASSQKKNQNNEQFF
DNA: TGTGCCAGCAGTCAAAAAAAGAACCAAAACAATGAGCAGTTCTTC

size: few
V: TRBV7-2
D: NA
J: TRBJ1-1
CDR3: CASSLEGVWGGNTEAFF
DNA: TGTGCCAGCAGCTTAGAGGGGGTTTGGGGGGGTAACACTGAAGCTTTCTTT

size: NA
V: TRBV20-1
D: TRBD1
J: TRBJ1-2
CDR3: CSARGTGLNAYGYTF
DNA: TGCAGTGCTAGAGGGACAGGATTAAATGCCTATGGCTACACCTTC

size: many
V: TRBV7-2
D: TRBD1
J: TRBJ1-2
CDR3: CASSPTGTGVGYGYTF
DNA: TGTGCCAGCAGCCCTACTGGGACAGGGGTCGGCTATGGCTACACCTTC

size: NA
V: TRBV12-3/TRBV12-4
D: NA
J: TRBJ1-4
CDR3: CASSPSGGNLNEKLFF
DNA: TGTGCCAGCAGTCCCTCGGGCGGAAACCTTAATGAAAAACTGTTTTTT

size: NA
V: TRBV6-2/TRBV6-3
D: NA
J: TRBJ2-3
CDR3: CASRPPGPTAGTQYF
DNA: TGTGCCAGCAGACCACCGGGACCTACGGCTGGTACGCAGTATTTT

size: NA
V: TRBV4-1
D: TRBD1
J: TRBJ2-7
CDR3: CASSQTGRPYEQYF
DNA: TGCGCCAGCAGCCAGACAGGGCGTCCCTACGAGCAGTACTTC

size: NA
V: TRBV20-1
D: TRBD1
J: TRBJ2-3
CDR3: CSARDKDRATDTQYF
DNA: TGCAGTGCTAGAGATAAGGACAGGGCCACAGATACGCAGTATTTT

size: once
V: TRBV27
D: NA
J: TRBJ2-2
CDR3: CASRPPGYTGELFF
DNA: TGTGCCAGCAGGCCACCGGGCTACACCGGGGAGCTGTTTTTT

size: NA
V: TRBV29-1
D: NA
J: TRBJ2-2
CDR3: CSVEGVGLVPGELFF
DNA: TGCAGCGTTGAAGGAGTGGGGCTAGTTCCCGGGGAGCTGTTTTTT

size: few
V: TRBV6-2/TRBV6-3
D: NA
J: TRBJ1-5
CDR3: CASSYAVSNQPQHF
DNA: TGTGCCAGCAGTTACGCTGTGAGCAATCAGCCCCAGCATTTT

size: once
V: TRBV29-1
D: NA
J: TRBJ2-5
CDR3: CSVEGAPGWRGETQYF
DNA: TGCAGCGTTGAAGGGGCCCCAGGGTGGCGTGGGGAGACCCAGTACTTC

size: few
V: TRBV20-1
D: TRBD1
J: TRBJ2-3
CDR3: CSAKDRALSADTQYF
DNA: TGCAGTGCTAAGGACAGGGCTCTCAGCGCAGATACGCAGTATTTT

size: NA
V: TRBV19
D: TRBD1
J: TRBJ2-2
CDR3: CASRDRITNTGELFF
DNA: TGTGCCAGTAGGGACAGGATTACGAACACCGGGGAGCTGTTTTTT

size: few
V: TRBV2
D: NA
J: TRBJ2-5
CDR3: CASRSPWAQYF
DNA: TGTGCCAGCAGGTCTCCATGGGCCCAGTACTTC

size: NA
V: TRBV4-2
D: TRBD2
J: TRBJ2-1
CDR3: CASSQDFRAGGAFTYNEQFF
DNA: TGTGCCAGCAGCCAAGATTTTAGAGCGGGGGGCGCATTTACATACAATGAGCAGTTCTTC

size: NA
V: TRBV5-4
D: NA
J: TRBJ2-7
CDR3: CASSLRHDRTYEQYF
DNA: TGTGCCAGCAGCTTGAGGCACGACAGAACCTACGAGCAGTACTTC

size: few
V: TRBV25-1
D: TRBD2
J: TRBJ2-5
CDR3: CASSEYDPQRGVQETQYF
DNA: TGTGCCAGCAGTGAATATGACCCCCAGCGGGGGGTCCAAGAGACCCAGTACTTC

size: many
V: TRBV7-6
D: TRBD1
J: TRBJ2-5
CDR3: CASSIEGQSQETQYF
DNA: TGTGCCAGCAGCATCGAGGGACAGAGCCAAGAGACCCAGTACTTC

size: NA
V: TRBV5-6
D: NA
J: TRBJ2-2
CDR3: CASSLFPGELFF
DNA: TGTGCCAGCAGCTTGTTCCCCGGGGAGCTGTTTTTT

size: NA
V: TRBV20-1
D: TRBD2
J: TRBJ2-1
CDR3: CSARALAGVYNEQFF
DNA: TGCAGTGCTAGGGCACTAGCGGGGGTATACAATGAGCAGTTCTTC

size: NA
V: TRBV6-2/TRBV6-3
D: NA
J: TRBJ2-5
CDR3: CASSSALAGGETQYF
DNA: TGTGCCAGCAGCTCGGCGCTAGCTGGGGGAGAGACCCAGTACTTC

size: many
V: TRBV7-2
D: TRBD2
J: TRBJ2-1
CDR3: CASSKTSGAGDEQFF
DNA: TGTGCCAGCAGCAAGACTAGCGGGGCCGGAGATGAGCAGTTCTTC

size: many
V: TRBV11-2
D: NA
J: TRBJ1-5
CDR3: CASSLSGGLGQPQHF
DNA: TGTGCCAGCAGCCTTAGTGGGGGGCTGGGTCAGCCCCAGCATTTT